Each of the 20 T cell receptor beta chains below was sequenced from the same sample in a study of cytomegalovirus exposure and HLA in healthy donors. In the PCR, 60 Vbeta and 13 Jbeta primers were used. Assay used: immunoSEQ multiplex PCR; TCRdb lists only in-frame clones, some missing. There are 70,000 or so clones in the sample, with about 0.83% held by the top ten. The sequenced sample consisted of PBMCs. The receptors were sampled from a boy aged 5-17 years in good health and CMV-seronegative.

The chain has TRBV7-8 and TRBJ2-3, with D possibly TRBD2 on 5 matching bases. Germline V gives CDR1 SGHVS, CDR2 FQNEAQ. The CDR3 has 17 amino acids. V lost 3 bases to trimming and J lost 5 bases, with 21 bases between them. The CDR3 sequence: CASSFKQPEPGGDTQYF. The CDR3 DNA sequence: TGTGCCAGCAGCTTTAAACAGCCTGAACCAGGAGGAGATACGCAGTATTTT.

The V call is TRBV4-2, the J call TRBJ1-6; D gene uncertain. The length of the CDR3 is 13 residues. Germline lookup yields CDR1 LGHNA and CDR2 YNFKEQ. The germline V and J ends were trimmed by 1 base and 8 bases, with 6 bases remaining between them. The CDR3 is CASSQGADSPLHF. The CDR3 coding sequence is TGTGCCAGCAGCCAAGGGGCTGATTCACCCCTCCACTTT.

The chain couples TRBV4-3 to TRBJ2-7; TRBD1 agrees at 7 bases. J lost 0 bases, V lost 2 bases, and 4 bases had no gene match. CDR3 size: 15 residues. Germline V gene lookup returns CDR1 LGHNA and CDR2 YSLEER. The CDR3 loop reads CASSQLDRSSYEQYF. CDR3 DNA sequence: TGCGCCAGCAGCCAATTGGACAGGAGCTCCTACGAGCAGTACTTC.

The V and J genes are TRBV18 and TRBJ2-7; weak D call: TRBD1 (5 bases). The V gene lost 2 bases and the J gene lost 0 bases, with 14 bases spanning the gap. Germline-derived CDR1 and CDR2 are KGHSH and LQKENI. The CDR3 runs to 16 residues. CDR3 in amino acids: CASSPMGRTSSYEQYF. The DNA for the CDR3 is TGTGCCAGCTCACCAATGGGGCGGACGAGCTCCTACGAGCAGTACTTC.

The chain recombines TRBV18 with TRBJ2-2, with TRBD2 as a possible D gene (6 bases). Trimming stripped 2 bases from V and 3 bases from J, with 7 bases between. Germline loops: CDR1 KGHSH, CDR2 LQKENI. The CDR3 is 14 residues long. The CDR3 DNA follows: TGTGCCAGCTCACCAGGCGGGGACACCGGGGAGCTGTTTTTT. Translation: CASSPGGDTGELFF.

The J gene is TRBJ1-1, the V gene TRBV6-1; D not resolved. The V end was cut by 7 bases, the J end by 0 bases, with 9 bases between. CDR3 length: 13 amino acids. Germline assignment: CDR1 MNHNS and CDR2 SASEGT. The CDR3 DNA sequence: TGTGCCAGCACAAAGGAGTTGAACACTGAAGCTTTCTTT. Protein: CASTKELNTEAFF.

CDR3 bases: TGTGCCAGCGGGACAGACGATAAACCCCTCCACTTT. Its protein is CASGTDDKPLHF. The rearrangement uses TRBV9 and TRBJ1-6; TRBD1 matches 7 bases. Germline V CDR1 and CDR2: SGDLS, YYNGEE. V lost 7 bases and J lost 12; bases outside the gene matches: 7. The CDR3 has 12 residues.

This chain uses TRBV6-1 with TRBJ2-7, with TRBD2 matching over 13 bases. The V segment lost 4 bases and the J segment 4 bases; nucleotides outside the gene matches: 10. Germline values: CDR1 MNHNS, CDR2 SASEGT. The CDR3 runs to 17 residues. In nucleotides, the CDR3 is TGTGCCAGCAGTGCTATGACTAGCGGGAGGCTCCCTTACGAGCAGTACTTC. Its translation is CASSAMTSGRLPYEQYF.

This rearrangement joins TRBV9 to TRBJ1-2; D gene ambiguous. Germline CDR1 reads SGDLS; CDR2 reads YYNGEE. CDR3 length: 14 residues. Trimming removed 6 bases from V and 3 bases from J, with 15 bases in between. The CDR3 bases are TGTGCCAGCACCCCCAGTGTGGGCGACTATGGCTACACCTTC. It encodes CASTPSVGDYGYTF.

The chain combines TRBV7-2 with TRBJ2-7; 12 positions match TRBD2. In germline, CDR1 is SGHTA, CDR2 FQGNSA. This CDR3 contains 14 residues. Trimming cost V 6 bases and J 3 bases; bases outside gene matches: 3. Written as DNA, the CDR3 is TGTGCCAGCAGTTCTAGCGGGGGGGGCTACGAGCAGTACTTC. It specifies CASSSSGGGYEQYF.

The V call is TRBV19, the J call TRBJ2-7; weak D call: TRBD2 (5 bases). V lost 3 bases and J lost 6, with 9 bases in between. CDR3 length: 12 amino acids. CDR1 is LNHDA and CDR2 is SQIVND in the germline V gene (reference sequence). CDR3: CASSILAGEQYF. In DNA form, the CDR3 reads TGTGCCAGTAGTATTCTAGCAGGCGAGCAGTACTTC.

The chain uses TRBV18 and TRBJ1-2; tentatively, D is TRBD1 (5 bases). Trimming removed 3 bases at V and 3 bases at J, with 8 bases between. Looked up from germline, CDR1 is KGHSH and CDR2 is LQKENI. The CDR3 spans 13 residues. CDR3 residues: CASSPQGDYGYTF. CDR3 sequence (DNA): TGTGCCAGCTCACCGCAGGGCGACTATGGCTACACCTTC.

The chain has TRBV15 and TRBJ2-5, with D possibly matching TRBD2 (5 bases). In germline, CDR1 is LNHNV, CDR2 YYDKDF (reference sequence). This CDR3 is built from 14 residues. Trimming took off 1 base at V and 5 bases at J, with 11 bases between the two ends. The CDR3 is CATSRASGSETQYF. The CDR3 region has the DNA TGTGCCACCAGCAGAGCTTCGGGGTCGGAGACCCAGTACTTC. Complete variable domain (other parts from reference TRBV15 and TRBJ2-5): DAMVIQNPRYQVTQFGKPVTLSCSQTLNHNVMYWYQQKSSQAPKLLFHYYDKDFNNEADTPDNFQSRRPNTSFCFLDIRSPGLGDTAMYLCATSRASGSETQYFGPGTRLLVL.

Note on this clone: Other DNA sequences in the same sample also yield this CDR3. The V gene is TRBV4-3, the J gene TRBJ2-3; D uncertain. The CDR3 sequence is 14 residues long. V lost 1 base, J lost 5 bases, and 10 bases lay in between. Per germline, CDR1 LGHNA and CDR2 YSLEER. CDR3 coding DNA: TGCGCCAGCAGCCAAGCAGAAGGAGTAGATACGCAGTATTTT. Translation gives CASSQAEGVDTQYF.

The chain links TRBV30 to TRBJ1-3; D gene ambiguous. With 3 bases removed from V and 2 bases from J, the gap between germline ends came to 5 bases. CDR1 GTSNPN and CDR2 SVGIG come from the germline V gene (reference sequence). This CDR3 comprises 12 residues. This chain's CDR3 is CAWSDTGNTIYF. In DNA form, the CDR3 reads TGTGCCTGGAGCGACACTGGAAACACCATATATTTT.

The chain is built from TRBV4-2 and TRBJ2-7, with unresolved D. Germline CDR1 is LGHNA and CDR2 is YNFKEQ. The CDR3 is made up of 15 amino acids. V lost 4 bases and J 2 bases, leaving 15 bases between the germline ends. As DNA, the CDR3 is TGTGCCAGCAGCCTTGGGCAGACACCCGCCTACGAGCAGTACTTC. Translated: CASSLGQTPAYEQYF.

V usage is TRBV15 and J usage is TRBJ2-7; 7 nucleotides agree with TRBD2. Germline CDR1 LNHNV, CDR2 YYDKDF (reference sequence). V shed 0 bases, J shed 2 bases, and the junction held 13 bases outside the gene matches. The CDR3 contains 18 residues. The CDR3 loop reads CATSREGNGAGSAYEQYF. CDR3 coding DNA: TGTGCCACCAGCAGAGAGGGCAATGGAGCGGGGAGCGCCTACGAGCAGTACTTC.

The CDR3 is CATSRDGASPGLTLGNTIYF. CDR3 DNA: TGTGCCACCAGCAGAGATGGGGCGTCGCCGGGACTTACTTTGGGAAACACCATATATTTT. V is TRBV15 and J is TRBJ1-3; a weak D match, TRBD1 (5 bases). The germline V and J ends were trimmed by 0 bases and 4 bases, with 25 bases remaining between them. The germline CDR1 and CDR2 sequences are LNHNV and YYDKDF (reference sequence). This CDR3 is 20 amino acids long.

V is TRBV5-1 and J is TRBJ2-3, with D possibly being TRBD2 (7 bases). This CDR3 is built from 15 residues. With 6 bases removed from V and 1 base from J, the gap between germline ends came to 15 bases. Germline values: CDR1 SGHRS, CDR2 YFSETQ. In DNA, the CDR3 is TGCGCCAGCAACGGGGGGCAGACCCGCACAGATACGCAGTATTTT. Its translation: CASNGGQTRTDTQYF.

The chain has TRBV27 and TRBJ1-1, with D possibly being TRBD1 (6 bases). The length of the CDR3 is 15 residues. V was cut by 1 base and J by 2 bases, with 11 bases left in between. CDR1 MNHEY and CDR2 SMNVEV come from the germline V gene (reference sequence). This CDR3 reads CASSLWGGLNTEAFF. CDR3 sequence (DNA): TGTGCCAGCAGTTTATGGGGGGGCCTAAACACTGAAGCTTTCTTT.